The clone carrying this TCR beta chain was seen a handful of times. Its matching antigen is unknown. Tagging with unique molecular identifiers was a feature of the TCR beta cDNA libraries. T cells numbering roughly 1 to 10 million yielded 450,000 to 600,000 cDNA molecules. TCRdb processed the PCR reads anew with MiXCR; each CDR3 protein has one entry. This table holds about 190,000 distinct CDR3 sequences, over 25% found once. These data belong to a study of post-analysis software for immune sequencing data. Study context: The courses of disease that were included comprised relapsing-remitting, secondary progressive and progressive-relapsing multiple sclerosis. Findings and caveats of the study: By F measure, samples from a shared preparation batch strongly co-clustered. Patients showed TRBV5-6, TRBV5-1 and TRBV20-1 among five TRBV segments more frequent than in controls. A significant reduction in normalized Chao1 diversity was observed in multiple sclerosis patients versus controls.

CDR1 and CDR2 (germline): MGHDK, SYGVNS. The ends were cut back, 1 base at V and 2 bases at J, with 18 bases in the middle. The CDR3 has 18 amino acids. The receptor was isolated from a girl under 18 with multiple sclerosis. The material sequenced was blood. The rearrangement joins TRBV25-1 to TRBJ1-5; perhaps TRBD1 as D (5 bases). The CDR3 DNA reads TGTGCCAGCAGTGAATCCGCTGGGACGGGGAAGGGCAATCAGCCCCAGCATTTT. Translated, it gives CASSESAGTGKGNQPQHF.